A selection of T cell receptor beta chains follows, all from one sample in a study of T cell responses to AZD1222 COVID-19 vaccine. The protocol was immunoSEQ multiplex PCR, while the TCRdb copy is restricted to in-frame clones and leaves out a portion. The data hold 86,000 or so clones, with approximately 89% observed a single time. Here the sequenced sample was peripheral blood, taken on day 0 of AZD1222 vaccination. These receptors all stem from an adult in good health. Each CDR3 is given with its conserved first and last residue. D genes are given only for firm matches.

D	V	CDR3
TRBD2	TRBV5-1	CASSSAGAGEGNEQYF
.	TRBV27	CASSFGTSFGYTF
TRBD1	TRBV27	CASRRPGQGMYEQYF
.	TRBV6-5	CASAPVAAMNTEAFF
.	TRBV4-3	CASSQDRRGSEQFF
.	TRBV29-1	CSVYELNYGYTF
.	TRBV6-1	CASSDPRIGYTF
TRBD2	TRBV5-1	CASSRGGKPYEQYF
.	TRBV5-1	CASSLEGYGYTF
TRBD1	TRBV6-5	CASSYRDRVYNEQFF
TRBD2	TRBV29-1	CSVAGLASSSYNEQFF
.	TRBV3-1/TRBV3-2	CASSPHAGGSYEQYF
TRBD1	TRBV7-9	CASSIGQGNTEAFF
.	TRBV3-1/TRBV3-2	CASSQIPNGGEQYF
.	TRBV12-3/TRBV12-4	CASSSPGNTIYF
TRBD1	TRBV4-1	CASSPRQGGYEQYF
.	TRBV12-5	CASARVGRETQYF
.	TRBV7-6	CASSFSGAGTGELFF
TRBD2	TRBV3-1/TRBV3-2	CASSLTSGSNNEQFF
TRBD1	TRBV6-2/TRBV6-3	CASSYPTGDNQPQHF
.	TRBV10-1	CASSESGGGETQYF
.	TRBV28	CASSDGYRYTF
TRBD1	TRBV19	CASSMYRGGGTEAFF
TRBD1	TRBV30	CAWDRDLGAFF
.	TRBV7-8	CASSPPNQPQHF
TRBD2	TRBV19	CASSRLAGGGDTQYF
TRBD1	TRBV2	CASGYRGTYEQYF
TRBD1	TRBV6-5	CASSYSDRKSREAFF
.	TRBV12-3/TRBV12-4	CASSSGQRYTF
TRBD2	TRBV7-6	CASSPKAGGHTGELFF
.	TRBV7-2	CASSLAGTNTEAFF
.	TRBV18	CASSPRTTTSYNEQFF
.	TRBV7-9	CASSQETQYF
.	TRBV10-3	CAISEGQQGGYTF
.	TRBV7-2	CASSVMTRGGYTF
.	TRBV27	CASSPGMGNSPLHF
TRBD2	TRBV30	CAWSARLASIF
TRBD1	TRBV5-4	CASSLRQGPGETQYF
.	TRBV6-5	CASSYSRGGPYGYTF
TRBD1	TRBV5-1	CASSWDREFSGYTF
.	TRBV7-9	CASSSRQNPSTDTQYF
TRBD1	TRBV28	CASRSTGGVTEAFF
TRBD2	TRBV29-1	CSVVWMAGEYNEQFF
.	TRBV6-1	CASSEGRENQPQHF
TRBD1	TRBV29-1	CSVQPQGTEAFF
TRBD2	TRBV27	CASSFSGLAGGSSYNEQFF
.	TRBV4-2	CASSQGGTFSYNEQFF
.	TRBV7-6	CASSLEKSTTGELFF
.	TRBV7-6	CASSLGGRNNQPQHF
.	TRBV29-1	CSGTGVRIDNEQFF
.	TRBV11-2	CASSLGGVSSYEQYF
TRBD2	TRBV7-8	CASNPSPAGGPKVQYF
.	TRBV19	CASSIVGRGSHGYTF
.	TRBV5-6	CASSSPVGAYEQYF
.	TRBV24-1	CATSDLQRETTSEAFF
.	TRBV5-1	CASSWGVGGASTDTQYF
.	TRBV5-1	CASSAQSGTAQYEQYF